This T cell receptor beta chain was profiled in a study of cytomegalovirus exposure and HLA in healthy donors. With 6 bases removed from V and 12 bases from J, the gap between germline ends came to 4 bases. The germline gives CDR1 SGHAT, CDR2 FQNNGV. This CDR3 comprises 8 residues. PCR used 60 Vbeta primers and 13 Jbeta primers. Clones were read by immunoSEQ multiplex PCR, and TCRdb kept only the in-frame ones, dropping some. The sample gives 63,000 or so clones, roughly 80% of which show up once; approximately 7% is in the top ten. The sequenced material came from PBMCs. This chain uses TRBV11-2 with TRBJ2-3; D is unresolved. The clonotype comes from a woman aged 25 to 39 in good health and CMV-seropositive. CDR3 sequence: CASSPQYF. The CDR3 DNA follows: TGTGCCAGCAGTCCACAGTATTTT.